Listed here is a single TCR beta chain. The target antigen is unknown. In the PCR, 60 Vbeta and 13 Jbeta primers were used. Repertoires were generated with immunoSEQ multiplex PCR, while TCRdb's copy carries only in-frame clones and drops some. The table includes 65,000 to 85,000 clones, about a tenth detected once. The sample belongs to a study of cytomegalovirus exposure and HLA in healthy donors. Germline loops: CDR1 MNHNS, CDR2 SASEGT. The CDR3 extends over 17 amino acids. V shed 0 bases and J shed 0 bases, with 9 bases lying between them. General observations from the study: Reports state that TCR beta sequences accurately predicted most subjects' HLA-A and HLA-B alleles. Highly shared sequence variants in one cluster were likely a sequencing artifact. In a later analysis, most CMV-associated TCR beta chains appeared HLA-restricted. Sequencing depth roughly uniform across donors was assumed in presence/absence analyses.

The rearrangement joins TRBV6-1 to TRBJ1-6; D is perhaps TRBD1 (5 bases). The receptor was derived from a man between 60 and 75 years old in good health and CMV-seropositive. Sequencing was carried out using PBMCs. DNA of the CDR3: TGTGCCAGCAGTGAAGCATGGGGGGGCTCCTATAATTCACCCCTCCACTTT. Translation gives CASSEAWGGSYNSPLHF.